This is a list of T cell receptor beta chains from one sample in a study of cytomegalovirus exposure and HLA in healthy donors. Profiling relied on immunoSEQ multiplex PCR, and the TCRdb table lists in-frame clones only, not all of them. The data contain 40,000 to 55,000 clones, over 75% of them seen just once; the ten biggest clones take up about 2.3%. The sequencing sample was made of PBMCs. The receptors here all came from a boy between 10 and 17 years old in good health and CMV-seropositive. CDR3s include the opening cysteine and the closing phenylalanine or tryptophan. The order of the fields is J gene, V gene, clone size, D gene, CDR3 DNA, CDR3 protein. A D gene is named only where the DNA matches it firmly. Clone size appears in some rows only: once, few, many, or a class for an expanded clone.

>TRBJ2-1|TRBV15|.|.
TGTGCCACCAGCAGACAGGGAGGTTTGAATGAGCAGTTCTTC
CATSRQGGLNEQFF
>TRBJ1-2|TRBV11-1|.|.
TGTGCCAGCAGCTCGGGACTCGGATATGGCTACACCTTC
CASSSGLGYGYTF
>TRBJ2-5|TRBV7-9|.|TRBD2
TGTGCCAGCAGCTTGACTAGCGTTGTAGAGACCCAGTACTTC
CASSLTSVVETQYF
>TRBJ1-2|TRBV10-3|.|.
TGTGCCATCAGTGATCTAGGAGGGAATTTGGGACGGTCAAACTATGGCTACACCTTC
CAISDLGGNLGRSNYGYTF
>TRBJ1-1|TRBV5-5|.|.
TGTGCCAGCAGCTTTGGACTTCCGGGGGGCGTCGCTGAAGCTTTCTTT
CASSFGLPGGVAEAFF
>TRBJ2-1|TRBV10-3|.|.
TGTGCCATCAGTCTTCTTGGCCCCAATGAGCAGTTCTTC
CAISLLGPNEQFF
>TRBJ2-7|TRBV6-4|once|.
TGTGCCAGCAGCTTTGGGGCTGGATACGAGCAGTACTTC
CASSFGAGYEQYF
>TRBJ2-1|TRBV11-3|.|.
TGTGCCAGCAGCCTGGACAGTTTATTCTACAATGAGCAGTTCTTC
CASSLDSLFYNEQFF
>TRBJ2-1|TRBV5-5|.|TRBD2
TGTGCCAGCAGACGTGCACTAGCGGGGGACAGTGACAATGAGCAGTTCTTC
CASRRALAGDSDNEQFF
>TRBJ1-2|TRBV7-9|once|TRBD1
TGTTCTAGTCCTCGGACAGGGGGAGGCTACACCTTC
CSSPRTGGGYTF
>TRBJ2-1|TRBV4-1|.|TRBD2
TGCGCCAGCAGCCGTACTAGCGGGAGTTACAATGAGCAGTTCTTC
CASSRTSGSYNEQFF
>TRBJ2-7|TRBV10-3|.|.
TGTGCCATCAGTGTCGCAGTTCCGACTAGGAAGAAGACCGAGCAGTACTTC
CAISVAVPTRKKTEQYF
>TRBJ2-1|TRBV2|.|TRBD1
TGTGCCACCCGGGACAGGGGGAGATATGAGCAGTTCTTC
CATRDRGRYEQFF
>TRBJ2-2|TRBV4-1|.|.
TGCGCCAGCAGCCTTTCTAGCCGGGACACCGGGGAGCTGTTTTTT
CASSLSSRDTGELFF
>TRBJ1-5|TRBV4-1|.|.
TGCGCCAGCAGCCAGATTCGGGTCGGCAATCAGCCCCAGCATTTT
CASSQIRVGNQPQHF
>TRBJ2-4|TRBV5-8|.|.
TGTGCCAGCAGCCAGGGGTCGTGGACCAAAAACATTCAGTACTTC
CASSQGSWTKNIQYF
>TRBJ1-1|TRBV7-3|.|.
TGTGCCAGCAGCGCTCAGGGGAACACTGAAGCTTTCTTT
CASSAQGNTEAFF
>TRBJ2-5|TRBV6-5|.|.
TGTGCCAGCAGTGATTGGGAGTACCAAGAGACCCAGTACTTC
CASSDWEYQETQYF
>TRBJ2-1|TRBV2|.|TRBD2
TGTGCCAGCAGCGCTCAAGGACTAGCGCGGAATGAGCAGTTCTTC
CASSAQGLARNEQFF
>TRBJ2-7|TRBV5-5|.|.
TGTGCCAGCAGCTTAGAGTCTGGCGGAAGGTACGAGCAGTACTTC
CASSLESGGRYEQYF
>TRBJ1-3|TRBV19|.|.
TGTGCCAGTAGTATAGATCTGTACACCATATATTTT
CASSIDLYTIYF
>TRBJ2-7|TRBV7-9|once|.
TGTGCCAGCAGCTTCCCGGGGGACGAGCAGTACTTC
CASSFPGDEQYF
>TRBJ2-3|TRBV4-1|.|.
TGCGCCAGCAGCCAATCCCCCGTCAGGGTCACAGATACGCAGTATTTT
CASSQSPVRVTDTQYF
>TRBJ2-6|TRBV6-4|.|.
TGTGCCAGCAGTGACGCTACAGGGCAAGGGGCCAACGTCCTGACTTTC
CASSDATGQGANVLTF
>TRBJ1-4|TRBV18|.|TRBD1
TGTGCCAGCTGGGACAGAAATGAAAAACTGTTTTTT
CASWDRNEKLFF
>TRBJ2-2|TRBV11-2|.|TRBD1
TGTGCCAGCAGCAGGGACAGTGCTTACACCGGGGAGCTGTTTTTT
CASSRDSAYTGELFF
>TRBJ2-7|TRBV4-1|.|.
TGCGCCAGCAGCCAAGTGAATTTCATTGGGAGGAGTCCGGGCGAGCAGTACTTC
CASSQVNFIGRSPGEQYF
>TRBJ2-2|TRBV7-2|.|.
TGTGCCAGCAGCTCCGACGGGACTTACAACACCGGGGAGCTGTTTTTT
CASSSDGTYNTGELFF
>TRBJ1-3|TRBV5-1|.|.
TGCGCCAGCAGGGATAGGACAGACTCTGGAAACACCATATATTTT
CASRDRTDSGNTIYF
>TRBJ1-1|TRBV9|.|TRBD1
TGTGCCAGCAGCGTCGACAGGGGTAGGGCTTTCTTT
CASSVDRGRAFF
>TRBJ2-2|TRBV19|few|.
TGTGCCACCACTGCTACCGGGGAGCTGTTTTTT
CATTATGELFF
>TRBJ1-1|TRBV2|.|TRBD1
TGTGCCAGCAGTGAAGCACCGACAGGGGAGAACACTGAAGCTTTCTTT
CASSEAPTGENTEAFF
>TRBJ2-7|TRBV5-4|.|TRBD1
TGTGCCAGCAGCTTTACGGGGACAGTCTACGAGCAGTACTTC
CASSFTGTVYEQYF
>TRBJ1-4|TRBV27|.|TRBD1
TGTGCCAGCAGTCTGACAGGGGGCGATGAAAAACTGTTTTTT
CASSLTGGDEKLFF
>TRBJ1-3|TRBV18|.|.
TGTGCCAGCTCACCCCCACCAGCTGGAAACACCATATATTTT
CASSPPPAGNTIYF
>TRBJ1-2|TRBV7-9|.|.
TGTTCCAGCAGCTTATTTTCCTTGGGCTACACCTTC
CSSSLFSLGYTF
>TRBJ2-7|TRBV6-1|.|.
TGTGCCAGCAGTGAACGGACATCGGGGCAGTACTTC
CASSERTSGQYF
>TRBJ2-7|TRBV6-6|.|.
TGTGCCAGCAGTTACGGTGCCAGCGCCTTTTACGAGCAGTACTTC
CASSYGASAFYEQYF
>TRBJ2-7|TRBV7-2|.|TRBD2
TGTGCCAGCAGATCTAGCGGGGGGTTGTCCGAGCAGTACTTC
CASRSSGGLSEQYF
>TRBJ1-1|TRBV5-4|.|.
TGTGCCACCAGACAATACGACACTGAAGCTTTCTTT
CATRQYDTEAFF